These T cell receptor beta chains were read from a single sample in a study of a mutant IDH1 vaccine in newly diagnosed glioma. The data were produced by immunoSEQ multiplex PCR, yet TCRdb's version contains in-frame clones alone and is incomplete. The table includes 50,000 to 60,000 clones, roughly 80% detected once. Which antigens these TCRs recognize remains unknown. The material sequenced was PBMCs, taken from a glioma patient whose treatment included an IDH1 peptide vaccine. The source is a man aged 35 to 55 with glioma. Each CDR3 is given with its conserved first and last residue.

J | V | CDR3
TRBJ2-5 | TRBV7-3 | CASSPRGEETQYF
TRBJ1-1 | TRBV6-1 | CASRVLGDNTEAFF
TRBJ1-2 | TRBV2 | CALGGAGASGGQGYTF
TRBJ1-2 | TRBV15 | CATHGTEYGYTF
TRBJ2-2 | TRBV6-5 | CASRSLTSDAGELFF
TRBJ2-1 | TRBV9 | CASSVGGASYNEQFF
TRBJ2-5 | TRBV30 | CAWSPQETQYF
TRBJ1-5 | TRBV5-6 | CASSPGSNQPQHF
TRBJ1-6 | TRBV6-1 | CASSEVAAAASPLHF
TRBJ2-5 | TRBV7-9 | CASSLVWETQYF
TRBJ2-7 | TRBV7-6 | CASSPRIYEQYF
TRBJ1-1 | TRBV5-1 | CASSLAGKAFF
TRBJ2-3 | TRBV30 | CAWSQMGTDTQYF